This entry is about one T cell receptor (beta chain). As yet, its antigen is unknown. The sample belongs to a study of T cells in localized non-small cell lung cancer. CDR1 and CDR2 (germline): MNHEY, SVGAGI. The CDR3 is 15 amino acids. V shed 7 bases, J shed 6 bases, and the junction held 7 bases outside the gene matches. Sequencing used immunoSEQ multiplex PCR; TCRdb keeps in-frame clones, though not all of them. This sample has about 54,000 clones, with over 80% found just once. Notes on the study in general: A median of roughly 55 of the top 100 tumor clones appeared in adjacent lung, which was paired and uninvolved. Because only a single region of the tumor was sequenced, heterogeneity remains possible. Compared with tumor, uninvolved adjacent lung displayed greater T cell clonality, ranking highest overall. Greater blood T cell density accompanied longer overall survival.

The receptor was isolated from an older female donor with stage II squamous cell lung carcinoma. The material was peripheral blood, obtained before any cancer treatment. This chain connects TRBV6-5 to TRBJ2-2; TRBD1 aligns across 11 bases. CDR3 loop: CASTKGTGGSGELFF. CDR3 in DNA: TGTGCCAGCACCAAAGGGACAGGGGGGTCCGGGGAGCTGTTTTTT.